This T cell receptor beta chain came from a study of blood T cells in healthy people across ages. Across the whole study: Template switching recovered approximately one barcoded beta molecule for every two T cells. Study observations and caveats: Shifts in expanded clonotypes may have been confounded by donor CMV status, which was unknown.

On this clonotype itself: Its antigen is unknown.

Next came a second PCR, run for about 6 to 12 cycles, which used a sample-barcoded 5' primer along with a J-beta primer mix. Each of the cDNA molecules was tagged by a template-switch adaptor with 12 random nucleotides. Via MiXCR, TCRdb re-called the 5' RACE reads, giving one row per CDR3 protein. Among approximately 600,000 distinct CDR3 sequences listed, under 65% were seen once. V lost 0 bases and J lost 5; bases outside the gene matches: 3. The CDR3 totals 16 residues. Germline values: CDR1 LNHNV, CDR2 YYDKDF (reference sequence). It was 9.5 to 10 milliliters of peripheral blood that were drawn from each donor.

The TCR comes from a man in his sixties in good health. The gene calls are TRBV15 and TRBJ2-1, with 11 bases identical to TRBD2. Sequenced sample: blood. This chain's CDR3 is CATSRELAGANNEQFF. The CDR3 nucleotides read TGTGCCACCAGCAGAGAACTAGCGGGGGCCAACAATGAGCAGTTCTTC.